These 2 T cell receptor beta chains came from one sample sequenced in a study of cytomegalovirus exposure and HLA in healthy donors. Primers for the PCR totalled 60 Vbeta and 13 Jbeta. Repertoires were generated with immunoSEQ multiplex PCR, while TCRdb's copy carries only in-frame clones and drops some. The data hold roughly 140,000 clones, with roughly 9.4% observed a single time. Sequenced sample: PBMCs. These receptors were obtained from a male donor in good health and CMV-seronegative.

CDR3 loop: CASSLQGGNQPQHF. DNA for the CDR3: TGTGCCAGCAGCTTACAGGGGGGCAATCAGCCCCAGCATTTT. The rearrangement links TRBV7-9 to TRBJ1-5; TRBD1 agrees at 7 bases. Trimming took 2 bases from V and 2 from J; bases not matched to a gene: 0. The CDR3 is 14 amino acids. CDR1 and CDR2 from the germline V gene are SEHNR and FQNEAQ (reference sequence).

This clone was seen a handful of times. The chain links TRBV6-5 to TRBJ2-1; TRBD1 aligns across 7 bases. The ends lost 0 bases at V and 1 base at J; junction bases unmatched: 3. This CDR3 region has 16 residues. CDR1 MNHEY and CDR2 SVGAGI come from the germline V gene. The CDR3 DNA reads as TGTGCCAGCAGTTACTCGGACAGGTCTTCCTACAATGAGCAGTTCTTC. Translating it yields CASSYSDRSSYNEQFF.